The clone carrying this T cell receptor (beta chain) was seen only a few times. Its antigen is not identified. The same CDR3 arises from other DNA sequences in this sample as well. This entry belongs to a study of tissue T cells after allogeneic stem cell transplantation. Study summary: Adult allogeneic hematopoietic cell transplant recipients with steroid-refractory graft-versus-host disease were prospectively enrolled for research autopsy. The study's findings and limits: Blood and spleen captured only part of the tissue TCR repertoire. Anatomically similar tissues had similar TCR repertoires within each patient.

CDR3 sequences, V/J genes, frequencies and template counts came from survey-depth TCRbeta sequencing. Measured with immunoSEQ multiplex PCR; TCRdb has only the in-frame clones, and not every one. The table has fewer than 30,000 clones, approximately 85% seen once. The trim removed 0 bases at V and 0 bases at J, leaving 0 bases unmatched. Germline V CDR1 and CDR2: MNHNS, SASEGT. The CDR3 is 15 residues long. The sample was blood, taken before transplantation. This chain connects TRBV6-1 to TRBJ2-7; 9 bases are a match to TRBD2. The clonotype comes from a woman aged 18-55 years who later had graft-versus-host disease after an allogeneic stem cell transplant. CDR3 DNA sequence: TGTGCCAGCAGTGAAGCTAGCGGGAGCTCCTACGAGCAGTACTTC. Its protein is CASSEASGSSYEQYF.